This TCR beta chain was observed in a study of blood T cell repertoires in COVID-19. Across the whole study: The analysed material was cDNA or gDNA that came from T cells, B-cell-depleted T cells, or PBMCs.

As processed by the authors: Reference gene primer amplification yielded estimated nucleated cell counts. Libraries were prepared by immunoSEQ multiplex PCR; TCRdb keeps only in-frame clonotypes and omits some of them. D and trimming were read from the DNA, whereas the V and J calls and clone size are those reported in that table. The table has about 310,000 clones, approximately 88% seen once. The CDR3 runs 14 residues. V lost 5 bases and J 10 bases, leaving 20 bases between the germline ends. CDR1 and CDR2 from the germline V gene are LNHDA and SQIVND (reference sequence). The clonotype comes from a man between 60 and 70 years old who had recovered from COVID-19. Specimen: PBMCs or T cells enriched from blood (not recorded which). This rearrangement joins TRBV19 to TRBJ1-1; TRBD1 might be the D (6 bases). The CDR3 region has the DNA TGTGCCAGTAGTCCACAGGGTGTCGGGAGGGGAGCTTTCTTT. This gives the protein CASSPQGVGRGAFF. The variable domain in full, completed from reference TRBV19 and TRBJ1-1, reads DGGITQSPKYLFRKEGQNVTLSCEQNLNHDAMYWYRQDPGQGLRLIYYSQIVNDFQKGDIAEGYSVSREKKESFPLTVTSAQKNPTAFYLCASSPQGVGRGAFFGQGTRLTVV.